The 13 T cell receptor beta chains below come from one sample, sequenced in a study of T cell clones after liver transplantation. Using immunoSEQ multiplex PCR, the repertoire was profiled, and TCRdb retains in-frame clones only, with some absent. In the table there are 45,000 to 60,000 clones, around 70% of which are singletons. Sequenced material: CD4+ T cells from blood, taken at the 22-month timepoint. The source of these receptors is a human patient who received a liver transplant. Some T cells may be graft donor cells.

This clone was detected only once. This chain links TRBV7-9 with TRBJ1-5; no firm D call. V was trimmed by 5 bases and J by 4 bases, leaving 6 bases between them. The CDR3 runs to 12 residues. The germline V gene encodes CDR1 SEHNR and CDR2 FQNEAQ (reference sequence). The CDR3 spells CASSKENQPQHF. The CDR3 DNA is TGTGCCAGCAGCAAAGAGAATCAGCCCCAGCATTTT.

This chain links TRBV7-2 with TRBJ2-5; 8 nucleotides align to TRBD1. Per the germline V gene, CDR1 is SGHTA and CDR2 is FQGNSA. After removal of 5 bases from V and 5 bases from J, the junction contained 4 bases not matched to a gene. The CDR3 consists of 13 residues. CDR3 sequence (DNA): TGTGCCAGCAGCCAGGGGGCGGGGGAGACCCAGTACTTC. Translating gives CASSQGAGETQYF.

By sample fraction, this clone is medium-sized. The V call is TRBV7-9, the J call TRBJ2-7, with D possibly TRBD1 on 6 matching bases. CDR1 is SEHNR and CDR2 is FQNEAQ in the germline V gene (reference sequence). The germline V and J ends were trimmed by 5 bases and 2 bases, with 10 bases remaining between them. The CDR3 has 13 residues. As DNA, the CDR3 is TGTGCCAGCAGCCCCAGGGGCCCCTACGAGCAGTACTTC. Its translation: CASSPRGPYEQYF.

This clone was detected a few times. V is TRBV10-1 and J is TRBJ1-5, with TRBD1 matching 7 bases. Trimming cost V 7 bases and J 5 bases; bases outside gene matches: 2. The germline V gene encodes CDR1 WNHNN and CDR2 SYGVQD (reference sequence). CDR3 size: 12 residues. The CDR3 bases are TGCGCCAGCAAGGGGGCAGATCAGCCCCAGCATTTT. Its translation is CASKGADQPQHF.

This clone was seen a handful of times. The chain is built from TRBV28 and TRBJ2-1; perhaps TRBD1 as D (5 bases). With 10 bases removed from V and 0 bases from J, the gap between germline ends came to 7 bases. Germline V CDR1 and CDR2: MDHEN, SYDVKM. This CDR3 contains 12 residues. The CDR3 protein is CATGSSYNEQFF. CDR3 nucleotides: TGTGCCACAGGGTCCTCCTACAATGAGCAGTTCTTC.

This clone was seen once. The V call is TRBV5-6, the J call TRBJ2-4; D may be TRBD2 (5 bases). The germline gives CDR1 SGHDT, CDR2 YYEEEE. V was clipped by 1 base and J by 0 bases, with 11 bases between them. This CDR3 contains 16 residues. CDR3 sequence reads: CASSLLRALAKNIQYF. The CDR3 DNA reads TGTGCCAGCAGCTTGTTGAGGGCGCTAGCCAAAAACATTCAGTACTTC.

The chain uses TRBV28 and TRBJ2-7; D possibly corresponds to TRBD1 (6 bases). The V end lost 7 bases, the J end lost 2 bases, and 18 bases lay between the germline ends. CDR3 size: 15 residues. The germline V gene encodes CDR1 MDHEN and CDR2 SYDVKM. CDR3 amino acids: CASIRGGNTPYEQYF. DNA for the CDR3: TGTGCCAGCATACGAGGGGGAAACACACCCTACGAGCAGTACTTC.

This clone came up a few times. This chain uses TRBV11-2 with TRBJ1-2, with 9 nucleotides matching TRBD1. Losses at the gene ends were 5 bases for V and 5 bases for J; bases not matched to a gene: 15. CDR3 size: 17 residues. Germline CDR1 is SGHAT and CDR2 is FQNNGV. CDR3 DNA: TGTGCCAGCAGCCACCACCGGGACAGGGAAGCTAGGTATGGCTACACCTTC. Translation gives CASSHHRDREARYGYTF.

In this sample, this clone turned up a few times. This sequence joins TRBV6-5 and TRBJ1-1, with D tentatively TRBD1 (6 bases). V lost 2 bases to trimming and J lost 8 bases, with 18 bases between them. The CDR3 is 15 amino acids. CDR1 is MNHEY and CDR2 is SVGAGI in the germline V gene. The CDR3 sequence: CASSYEGETRAEAFF. In DNA, the CDR3 is TGTGCCAGCAGTTACGAGGGGGAAACGCGGGCCGAAGCTTTCTTT.

The chain recombines TRBV29-1 with TRBJ2-3; TRBD2 matches 12 bases. In germline, CDR1 is SQVTM, CDR2 ANQGSEA. The CDR3 is made up of 15 amino acids. Unmatched junction bases numbered 5, after V lost 5 bases and J lost 2 bases. The CDR3 region has the DNA TGCAGCGTTCCCAGGACTAGCGGGACCACAGATACGCAGTATTTT. Protein sequence: CSVPRTSGTTDTQYF.

The chain employs TRBV11-2 and TRBJ1-1, with 7 bases fitting TRBD1. The CDR3 covers 13 residues. The trim removed 3 bases at V and 3 bases at J, leaving 1 base unmatched. CDR1 SGHAT and CDR2 FQNNGV come from the germline V gene. CDR3 residues: CASSFDRDTEAFF. The CDR3 bases are TGTGCCAGCAGCTTCGACAGGGACACTGAAGCTTTCTTT.

The CDR3 protein is CASSSEQGSYEQYF. CDR3 coding DNA: TGCGCCAGCAGCTCCGAGCAGGGCTCCTACGAGCAGTACTTC. This rearrangement joins TRBV5-1 to TRBJ2-7, with D possibly being TRBD1 (5 bases). The CDR3 length is 14 residues. V was pared by 3 bases and J by 0 bases, with 10 bases between. Germline lookup yields CDR1 SGHRS and CDR2 YFSETQ.

The genes are TRBV2 and TRBJ2-3, with TRBD2 as a possible D gene (6 bases). Germline V gene lookup returns CDR1 SNHLY and CDR2 FYNNEI. Trimming stripped 8 bases from V and 5 bases from J, with 32 bases between. The CDR3 is 19 residues long. The DNA for the CDR3 is TGTGCCAGCGCAGGCTGGGGGGAAGTATCTCCGGGCTTCATAGATACGCAGTATTTT. Protein sequence: CASAGWGEVSPGFIDTQYF.